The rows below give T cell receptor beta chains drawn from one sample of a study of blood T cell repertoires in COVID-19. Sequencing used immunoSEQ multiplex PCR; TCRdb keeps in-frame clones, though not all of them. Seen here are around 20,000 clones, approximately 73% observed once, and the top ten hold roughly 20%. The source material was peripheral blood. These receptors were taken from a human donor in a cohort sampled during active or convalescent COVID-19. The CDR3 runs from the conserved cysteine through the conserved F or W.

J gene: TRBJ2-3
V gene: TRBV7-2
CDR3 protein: CASSIRLATDTQYF

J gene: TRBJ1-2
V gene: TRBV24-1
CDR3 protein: CATRDRDGYGYTF

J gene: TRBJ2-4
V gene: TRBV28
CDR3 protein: CASSLGHPLAKNIQYF

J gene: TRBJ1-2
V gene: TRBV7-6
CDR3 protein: CASSLFEQGARGYTF

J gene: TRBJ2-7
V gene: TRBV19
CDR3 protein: CASSIGRYDEQYF

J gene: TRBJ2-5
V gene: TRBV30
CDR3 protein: CAWSLLGGQETQYF

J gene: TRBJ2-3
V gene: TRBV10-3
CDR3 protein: CAISERGNRGLDTQYF

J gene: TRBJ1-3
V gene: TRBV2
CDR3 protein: CASNGNSGNTIYF

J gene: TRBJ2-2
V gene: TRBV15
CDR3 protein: CATSGGGRMNTGELFF

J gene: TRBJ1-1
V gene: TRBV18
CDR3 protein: CASSYTDTEAFF

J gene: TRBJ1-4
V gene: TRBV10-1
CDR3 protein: CASSRGLSNEKLFF

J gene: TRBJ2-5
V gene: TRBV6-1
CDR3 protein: CASSERRGKYQETQYF

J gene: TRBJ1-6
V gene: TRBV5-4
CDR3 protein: CASSLGFPGGSSYNSPLHF

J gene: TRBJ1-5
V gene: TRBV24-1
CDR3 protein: CATSDSPGTGVYSNQPQHF

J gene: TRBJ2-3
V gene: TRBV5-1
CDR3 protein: CASSPVAGRKDTQYF

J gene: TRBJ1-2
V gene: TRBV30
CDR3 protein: CAWSQGFYGYTF

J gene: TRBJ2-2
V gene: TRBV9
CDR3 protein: CASSVGGSGELFF

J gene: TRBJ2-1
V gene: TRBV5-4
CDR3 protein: CASTSQDFSSYNEQFF

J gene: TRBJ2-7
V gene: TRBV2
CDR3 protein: CAGSRDNSYEQYF

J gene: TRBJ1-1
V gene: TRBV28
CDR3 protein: CASSPRGRGANTEAFF

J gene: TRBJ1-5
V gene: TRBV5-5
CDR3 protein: CASSFEGTDNQPQHF

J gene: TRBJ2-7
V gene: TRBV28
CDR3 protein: CASSFRRDEQYF

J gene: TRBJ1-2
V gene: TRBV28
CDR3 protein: CASSLTDRAGGYTF

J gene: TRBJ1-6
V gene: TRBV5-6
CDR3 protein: CASSLETVRDSPLHF

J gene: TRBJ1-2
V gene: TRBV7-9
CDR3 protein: CASSPMGEIDTF

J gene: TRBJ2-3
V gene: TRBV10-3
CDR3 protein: CAISEPRGFGGVADTQYF

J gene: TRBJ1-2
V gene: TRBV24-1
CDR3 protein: CATTQQGVDGYTF

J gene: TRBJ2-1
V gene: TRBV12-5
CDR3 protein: CASGRLGKQGDFSNEQFF

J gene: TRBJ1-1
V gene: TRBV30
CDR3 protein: CAWTFPGQGNTEAFF

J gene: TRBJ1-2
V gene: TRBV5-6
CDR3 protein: CASSLDRVQGYTF

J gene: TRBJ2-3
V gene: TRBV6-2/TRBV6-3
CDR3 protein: CASSYPIDTQYF

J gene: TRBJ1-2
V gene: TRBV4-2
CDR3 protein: CASSPSQTANYGYTF

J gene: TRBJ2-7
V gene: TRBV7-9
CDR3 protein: CASSSLGLYEQYF

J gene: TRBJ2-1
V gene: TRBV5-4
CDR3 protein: CASLAGERREQFF

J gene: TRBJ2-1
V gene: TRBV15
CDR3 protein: CATSRGDRGHYNEQFF

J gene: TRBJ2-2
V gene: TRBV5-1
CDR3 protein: CASSTGEGLAGELFF

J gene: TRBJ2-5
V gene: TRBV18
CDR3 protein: CASSRGRQETQYF

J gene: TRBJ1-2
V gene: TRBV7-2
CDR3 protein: CASSLADRGYGYTF

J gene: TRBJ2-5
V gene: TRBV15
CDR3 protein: CATSLLLLETQYF

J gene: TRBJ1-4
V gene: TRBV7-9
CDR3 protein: CASSSTGAPNEKLFF

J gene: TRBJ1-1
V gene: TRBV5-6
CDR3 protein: CASSLGQGGTEAFF

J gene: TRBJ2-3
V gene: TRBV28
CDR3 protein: CASSLFRGRTDTQYF

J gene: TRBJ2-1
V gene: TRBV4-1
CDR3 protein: CASSQLKGLYHNEQFF

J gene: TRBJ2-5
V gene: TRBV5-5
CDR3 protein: CASSLGGQGSWETQYF

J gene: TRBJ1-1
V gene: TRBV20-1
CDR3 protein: CSAGQGTEAFF